This entry lists 22 T cell receptor beta chains sequenced from one sample in a study of blood T cell repertoires in COVID-19. This table comes from immunoSEQ multiplex PCR, and its TCRdb copy is limited to in-frame clones, with some not included. Among around 300,000 clones listed, nearly 90% were seen once. Sequencing was carried out using PBMCs or T cells enriched from blood (not recorded which). The receptors derive from a woman aged 55 to 70 who had recovered from COVID-19.

This clone showed up just a few times. The same CDR3 is also encoded by other DNA sequences in this sample. The chain links TRBV19 to TRBJ1-5; D call uncertain. The CDR3 runs 14 residues. Trimming removed 3 bases from V and 4 bases from J, with 10 bases in between. CDR1 and CDR2 (germline): LNHDA, SQIVND (reference sequence). The CDR3 DNA reads as TGTGCCAGTAGTATTGACCCGGGAAATCAGCCCCAGCATTTT. Protein sequence: CASSIDPGNQPQHF.

This clone has only a few counts. The V gene is TRBV5-6, the J gene TRBJ2-7; maybe TRBD2 (7 bases). Trimming took off 0 bases at V and 4 bases at J, with 17 bases between the two ends. CDR3 length: 16 residues. Germline V gives CDR1 SGHDT, CDR2 YYEEEE. The CDR3 bases are TGTGCCAGCAGCTTGGTGGCGGGGGCACAATTTTACGAGCAGTACTTC. Residues: CASSLVAGAQFYEQYF.

This sequence joins TRBV4-1 and TRBJ1-2; 7 nucleotides align to TRBD1. Germline lookup yields CDR1 MGHRA and CDR2 YSYEKL. This CDR3 is 15 amino acids long. The J segment lost 3 bases and the V segment lost 2 bases, leaving 6 bases of the junction unmatched. The CDR3 protein is CASSQPGQKDYGYTF. CDR3 DNA sequence: TGCGCCAGCAGCCAACCGGGACAGAAAGACTATGGCTACACCTTC.

The chain couples TRBV27 to TRBJ2-7; D perhaps matches TRBD2 (6 bases). The CDR3 runs 16 residues. The V gene lost 1 base and the J gene lost 6 bases, with 19 bases spanning the gap. Germline assignment: CDR1 MNHEY and CDR2 SMNVEV (reference sequence). The CDR3 region is CASSLWIAAEKGEQYF. The CDR3 DNA reads as TGTGCCAGCAGTTTATGGATAGCGGCGGAAAAAGGCGAGCAGTACTTC.

This chain uses TRBV5-1 with TRBJ1-2; 10 bases are a match to TRBD1. Per the germline V gene, CDR1 is SGHRS and CDR2 is YFSETQ. This CDR3 is 13 amino acids long. The V and J ends lost 4 bases and 10 bases, in that order; junction bases with no gene match: 7. CDR3 DNA sequence: TGCGCCAGCAGCCCGGGGGACAGGGGAGACTACACCTTC. It encodes CASSPGDRGDYTF.

This clone was observed a handful of times. The gene calls are TRBV27 and TRBJ2-5, with 9 nucleotides matching TRBD2. J gave up 1 base and V 3 bases, and 3 bases lay outside the gene matches. This CDR3 is built from 15 residues. Germline lookup yields CDR1 MNHEY and CDR2 SMNVEV (reference sequence). The CDR3 coding sequence is TGTGCCAGCAGTTTGATAGCGGGGGCCCAAGAGACCCAGTACTTC. Translation: CASSLIAGAQETQYF.

J is TRBJ1-2 and V is TRBV9, with D possibly TRBD1 on 6 matching bases. Germline V gene data show CDR1 as SGDLS and CDR2 as YYNGEE. The CDR3 is 15 amino acids. With 4 bases removed from V and 1 base from J, the gap between germline ends came to 14 bases. Written as DNA, the CDR3 is TGTGCCAGCAGCCCAAGGACAGAGATTAACTATGGCTACACCTTC. This codes for CASSPRTEINYGYTF. The variable domain in full, with the rest retrieved from reference TRBV9 and TRBJ1-2, is DSGVTQTPKHLITATGQRVTLRCSPRSGDLSVYWYQQSLDQGLQFLIQYYNGEERAKGNILERFSAQQFPDLHSELNLSSLELGDSALYFCASSPRTEINYGYTFGSGTRLTVV.

CDR3 amino acids: CSVAQGGARTEAFF. The CDR3 DNA follows: TGCAGCGTTGCCCAGGGAGGGGCAAGAACTGAAGCTTTCTTT. The V gene is TRBV29-1, the J gene TRBJ1-1, with a tentative D call TRBD1 (5 bases). V was pared by 4 bases and J by 5 bases, with 17 bases between. Germline CDR1 reads SQVTM; CDR2 reads ANQGSEA. The CDR3 is made up of 14 amino acids.

This rearrangement joins TRBV19 to TRBJ2-5; TRBD2 matches 7 bases. The V gene's germline CDR1 is LNHDA and CDR2 SQIVND (reference sequence). The CDR3 spans 12 residues. With 6 bases clipped from V and 12 bases from J, the junction kept 10 bases outside the gene matches. The CDR3 spells CASSPSQGGKYF. CDR3 sequence (DNA): TGTGCCAGTAGCCCATCTCAGGGAGGGAAGTACTTC. Looking up the rest from reference TRBV19 and TRBJ2-5 gives the full variable domain: DGGITQSPKYLFRKEGQNVTLSCEQNLNHDAMYWYRQDPGQGLRLIYYSQIVNDFQKGDIAEGYSVSREKKESFPLTVTSAQKNPTAFYLCASSPSQGGKYFGPGTRLLVL.

This clone showed up just once. V is TRBV30 and J is TRBJ1-2; D is possibly TRBD1 (5 bases). V lost 2 bases, J lost 6 bases, and 16 bases lay in between. The CDR3 sequence is 14 residues long. Germline V CDR1 and CDR2: GTSNPN, SVGIG (reference sequence). This CDR3 reads CAWSSPGGGNGYTF. In nucleotides, the CDR3 is TGTGCCTGGAGTTCTCCCGGGGGAGGGAATGGCTACACCTTC.

This clone has a single count. This sequence joins TRBV19 and TRBJ1-1, with TRBD1 matching over 11 bases. The CDR3 contains 15 residues. Germline CDR1 LNHDA, CDR2 SQIVND (reference sequence). Germline trimming cut 6 bases from V and 4 bases from J; bases unmatched to any gene: 7. The DNA of the CDR3 is TGTGCCAGTAGGCCTTCCGGGACAGGGGGCACTGAAGCTTTCTTT. Amino acid sequence: CASRPSGTGGTEAFF.

The rearrangement uses TRBV24-1 and TRBJ2-2; 14 positions agree with TRBD2. The CDR3 consists of 18 residues. Unmatched junction bases numbered 5, after V lost 4 bases and J lost 2 bases. Germline CDR1 is KGHDR and CDR2 is SFDVKD. The CDR3 nucleotides read TGTGCCACCAGTGACACGGGACTAGCGGGGGACAACACCGGGGAGCTGTTTTTT. Translating gives CATSDTGLAGDNTGELFF.

The chain combines TRBV5-1 with TRBJ1-6, with 7 bases identical to TRBD1. J was trimmed by 0 bases and V by 4 bases; bases with no gene match: 4. Germline V CDR1 and CDR2: SGHRS, YFSETQ. CDR3 length equals 16 residues. CDR3 protein: CASSPRGSSYNSPLHF. The CDR3, as DNA: TGCGCCAGCAGCCCCAGGGGGAGCTCCTATAATTCACCCCTCCACTTT.

This clone came up once. The J gene is TRBJ2-7, the V gene TRBV19; 11 positions agree with TRBD1. The CDR3 consists of 15 residues. The germline gives CDR1 LNHDA, CDR2 SQIVND (reference sequence). V was clipped by 5 bases and J by 3 bases; unmatched bases: 6. The CDR3 sequence: CASSPGGTGGYEQYF. DNA of the CDR3: TGTGCCAGTAGTCCGGGGGGGACAGGGGGCTACGAGCAGTACTTC.

This clone was seen a few times. This CDR3 reads CASRGAGGFYEQYF. Written as DNA, the CDR3 is TGTGCCAGCAGGGGAGCGGGAGGGTTCTACGAGCAGTACTTC. The V call is TRBV3-1 (or the pseudogene TRBV3-2), the J call TRBJ2-7; 10 bases line up with TRBD2. Trimming at V came to 6 bases and at J to 3 bases, leaving 5 bases not matched to a gene. The germline V gene encodes CDR1 LGHDT and CDR2 YNNKEL (reference sequence). CDR3 length: 14 residues.

The chain has TRBV28 and TRBJ2-7, with 9 bases fitting TRBD2. The CDR3 extends over 14 amino acids. The germline gives CDR1 MDHEN, CDR2 SYDVKM. The ends lost 5 bases at V and 4 bases at J; junction bases unmatched: 6. CDR3 bases: TGTGCCAGCAGTCCGGGACTAGCAGTTTACGAGCAGTACTTC. Translation gives CASSPGLAVYEQYF.

This rearrangement joins TRBV28 to TRBJ1-2; TRBD1 aligns across 10 bases. The ends lost 6 bases at V and 4 bases at J; junction bases unmatched: 11. CDR1 and CDR2 (germline): MDHEN, SYDVKM. This CDR3 is 16 amino acids long. CDR3 sequence reads: CASRYNPGQGSYGYTF. CDR3 nucleotide sequence: TGTGCCAGCAGATATAATCCGGGACAGGGGAGCTATGGCTACACCTTC.

V gene TRBV11-3 combines with J gene TRBJ2-2; TRBD1 might be the D (5 bases). The V and J ends lost 4 bases and 0 bases respectively, with 9 bases between them. The V gene's germline CDR1 is SGHNT and CDR2 YENEEA. The CDR3 has 15 residues. In nucleotides, the CDR3 is TGTGCCAGCAGCTCACAGGCCGCGAACACCGGGGAGCTGTTTTTT. Residues: CASSSQAANTGELFF.

This clone has a single count. The chain employs TRBV28 and TRBJ1-5; maybe TRBD1 (5 bases). The germline V gene has CDR1 MDHEN and CDR2 SYDVKM. The V and J ends lost 8 bases and 3 bases respectively, with 14 bases between them. The CDR3 extends over 14 amino acids. CDR3 DNA sequence: TGTGCCAGCTCCCTGGGGGGACCCAATCAGCCCCAGCATTTT. Translated, it gives CASSLGGPNQPQHF.

The CDR3 protein is CASSELVGTQYF. CDR3 in DNA: TGTGCCAGCAGTGAACTAGTTGGGACCCAGTACTTC. The rearrangement uses TRBV6-1 and TRBJ2-5; the D is unclear. CDR1 and CDR2 from the germline V gene are MNHNS and SASEGT. The CDR3 spans 12 residues. Trimming shortened V by 2 bases and J by 7 bases, and 8 bases separated the two germline ends.

CDR3 residues: CASSSGQTYGEDTQYF. Here the CDR3 DNA reads TGTGCCAGCAGCTCGGGACAAACCTATGGGGAAGATACGCAGTATTTT. V usage is TRBV7-3 and J usage is TRBJ2-3; D might be TRBD1 (6 bases). The CDR3 runs 16 residues. CDR1 and CDR2 (germline): SGHTA, FQGTGA. Between the trimmed V and J ends, which lost 4 bases and 5 bases, there was a span of 19 bases.

The gene calls are TRBV9 and TRBJ1-2, with D perhaps matching TRBD1 (5 bases). Germline lookup yields CDR1 SGDLS and CDR2 YYNGEE. V lost 0 bases to trimming and J lost 1 base, with 10 bases between them. The CDR3 is 15 amino acids. This chain's CDR3 is CASSVGGSLNYGYTF. The DNA for the CDR3 is TGTGCCAGCAGCGTAGGGGGCAGCCTTAACTATGGCTACACCTTC.